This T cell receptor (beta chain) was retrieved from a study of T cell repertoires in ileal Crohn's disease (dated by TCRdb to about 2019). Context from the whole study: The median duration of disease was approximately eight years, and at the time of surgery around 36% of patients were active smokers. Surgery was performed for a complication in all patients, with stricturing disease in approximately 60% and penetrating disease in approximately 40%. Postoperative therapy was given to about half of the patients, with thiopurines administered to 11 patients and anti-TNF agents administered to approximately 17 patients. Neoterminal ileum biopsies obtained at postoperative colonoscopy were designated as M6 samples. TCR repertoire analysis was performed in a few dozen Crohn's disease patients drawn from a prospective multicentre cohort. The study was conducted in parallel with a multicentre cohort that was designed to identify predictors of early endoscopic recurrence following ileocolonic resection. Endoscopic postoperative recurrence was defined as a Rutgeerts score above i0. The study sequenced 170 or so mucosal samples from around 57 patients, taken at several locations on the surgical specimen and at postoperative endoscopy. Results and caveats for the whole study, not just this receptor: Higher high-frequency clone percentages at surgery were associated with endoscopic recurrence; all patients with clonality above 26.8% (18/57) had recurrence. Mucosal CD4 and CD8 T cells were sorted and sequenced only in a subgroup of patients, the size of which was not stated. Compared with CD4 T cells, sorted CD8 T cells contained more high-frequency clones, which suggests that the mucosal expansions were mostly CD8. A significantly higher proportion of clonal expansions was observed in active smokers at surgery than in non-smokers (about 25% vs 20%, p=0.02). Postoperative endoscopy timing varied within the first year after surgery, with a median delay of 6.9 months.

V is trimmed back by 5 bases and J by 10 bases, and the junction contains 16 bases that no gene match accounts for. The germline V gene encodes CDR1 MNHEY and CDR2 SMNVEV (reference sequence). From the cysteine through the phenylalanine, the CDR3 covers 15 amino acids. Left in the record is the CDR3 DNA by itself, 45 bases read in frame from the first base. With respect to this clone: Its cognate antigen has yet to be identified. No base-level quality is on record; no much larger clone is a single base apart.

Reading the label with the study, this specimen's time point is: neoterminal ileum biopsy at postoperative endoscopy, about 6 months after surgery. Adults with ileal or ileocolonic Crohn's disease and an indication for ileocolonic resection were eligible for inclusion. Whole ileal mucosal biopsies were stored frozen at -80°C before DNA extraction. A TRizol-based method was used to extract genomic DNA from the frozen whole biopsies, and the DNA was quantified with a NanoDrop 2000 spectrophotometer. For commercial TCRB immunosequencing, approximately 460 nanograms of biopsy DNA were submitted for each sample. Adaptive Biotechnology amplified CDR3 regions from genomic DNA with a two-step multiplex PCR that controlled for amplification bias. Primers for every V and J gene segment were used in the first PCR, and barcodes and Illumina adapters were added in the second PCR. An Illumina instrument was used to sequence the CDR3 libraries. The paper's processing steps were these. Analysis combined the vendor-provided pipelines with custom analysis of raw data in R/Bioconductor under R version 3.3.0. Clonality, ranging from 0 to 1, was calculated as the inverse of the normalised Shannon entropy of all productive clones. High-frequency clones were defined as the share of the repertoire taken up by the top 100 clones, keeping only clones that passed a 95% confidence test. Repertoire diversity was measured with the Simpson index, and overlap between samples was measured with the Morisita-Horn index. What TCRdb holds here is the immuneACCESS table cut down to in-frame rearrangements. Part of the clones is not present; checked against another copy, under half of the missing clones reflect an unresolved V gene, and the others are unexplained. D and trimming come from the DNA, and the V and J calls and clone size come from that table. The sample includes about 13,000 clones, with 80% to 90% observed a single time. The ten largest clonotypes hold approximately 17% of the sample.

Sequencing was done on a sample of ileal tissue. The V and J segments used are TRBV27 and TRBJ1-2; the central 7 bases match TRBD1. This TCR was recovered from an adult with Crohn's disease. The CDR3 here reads CASSSRAGTAQDYTF. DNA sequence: TGTGCCAGCAGTAGTCGAGCCGGGACAGCTCAAGACTACACCTTC.